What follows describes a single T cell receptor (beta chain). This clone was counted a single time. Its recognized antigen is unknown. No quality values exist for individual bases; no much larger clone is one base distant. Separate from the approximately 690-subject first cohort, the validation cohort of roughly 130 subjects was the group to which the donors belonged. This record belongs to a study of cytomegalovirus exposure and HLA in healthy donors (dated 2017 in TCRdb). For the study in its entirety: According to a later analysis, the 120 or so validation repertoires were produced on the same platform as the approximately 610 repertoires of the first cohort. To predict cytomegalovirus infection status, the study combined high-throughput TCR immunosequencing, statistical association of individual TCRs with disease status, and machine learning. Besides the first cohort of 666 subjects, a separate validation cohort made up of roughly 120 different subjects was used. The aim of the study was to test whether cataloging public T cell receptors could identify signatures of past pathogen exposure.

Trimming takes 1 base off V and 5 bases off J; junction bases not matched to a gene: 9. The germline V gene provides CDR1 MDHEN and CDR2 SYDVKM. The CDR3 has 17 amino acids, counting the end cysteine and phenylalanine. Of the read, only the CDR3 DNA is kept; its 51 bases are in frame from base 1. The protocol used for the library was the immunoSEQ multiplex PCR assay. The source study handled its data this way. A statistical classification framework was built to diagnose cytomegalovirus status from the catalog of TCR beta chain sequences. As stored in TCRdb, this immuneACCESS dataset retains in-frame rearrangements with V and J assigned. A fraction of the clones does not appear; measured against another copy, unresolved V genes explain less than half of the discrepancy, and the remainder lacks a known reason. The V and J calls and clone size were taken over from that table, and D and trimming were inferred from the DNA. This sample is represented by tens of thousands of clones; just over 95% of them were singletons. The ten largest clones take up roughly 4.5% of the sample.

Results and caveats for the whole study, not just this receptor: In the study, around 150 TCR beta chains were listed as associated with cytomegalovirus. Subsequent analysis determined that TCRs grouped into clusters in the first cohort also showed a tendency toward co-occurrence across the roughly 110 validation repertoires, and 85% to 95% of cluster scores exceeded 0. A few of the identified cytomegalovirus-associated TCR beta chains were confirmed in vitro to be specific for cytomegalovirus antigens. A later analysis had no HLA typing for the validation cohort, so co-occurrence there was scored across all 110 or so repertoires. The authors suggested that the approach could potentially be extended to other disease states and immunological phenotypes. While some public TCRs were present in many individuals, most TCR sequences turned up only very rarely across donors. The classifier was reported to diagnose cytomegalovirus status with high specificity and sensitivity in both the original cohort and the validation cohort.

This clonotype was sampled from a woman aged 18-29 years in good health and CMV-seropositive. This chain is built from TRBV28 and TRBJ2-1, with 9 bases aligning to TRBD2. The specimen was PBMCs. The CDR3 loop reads CASSLYPLQREDNEQFF. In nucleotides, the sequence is TGTGCCAGCAGTTTATACCCCCTGCAGCGGGAGGACAATGAGCAGTTCTTC.